This entry features one T cell receptor (beta chain) sequence. The data belong to a study of shared clonotypes between healthy human individuals. Trimming took off 6 bases at V and 1 base at J, with 16 bases between the two ends. Germline V gene lookup returns CDR1 SGHDN and CDR2 FVKESK. This CDR3 region has 16 residues. TCRdb's copy holds only in-frame clones and misses some; the assay was immunoSEQ multiplex PCR. The repertoire holds millions of clones, with approximately 95% as singletons. The gene calls are TRBV14 and TRBJ2-1, with a weak D call TRBD2 (6 bases). Sequencing used naive CD4+ T cells from PBMCs. Subset reported: CD45RA+ positively selected. This TCR was recovered from a man between 18 and 29 years old in good health. Some clones in this sample may be carry-over from other donors' samples. CDR3 sequence reads: CASSAPGLQSYNEQFF. Written as DNA, the CDR3 is TGTGCCAGCAGTGCGCCGGGACTCCAATCCTACAATGAGCAGTTCTTC.